The rows below give T cell receptor beta chains drawn from one sample of a study of human T cells and chemical hapten exposure. TCRdb analysed the RACE reads with MiXCR anew, one entry per CDR3 protein. The data hold about 68,000 distinct CDR3 sequences, with approximately 9.9% observed a single time. The sequenced sample was whole blood, obtained in connection with sensitization to the hapten diphenylcyclopropenone (DPC). Receptor source: a woman in her 50s with alopecia areata. Some clones in this sample may be carry-over from other donors' samples. Each CDR3 is given with its conserved first and last residue. A D gene is named only where the DNA matches it firmly. Clone size appears in some rows only: once, few, many, or a class for an expanded clone.

clone size: many; V gene: TRBV7-2; D gene: -; J gene: TRBJ2-7; CDR3 DNA: TGTGCCAGCCAAAAGGGGACCACCTCCTACGAGCAGTACTTC; CDR3 protein: CASQKGTTSYEQYF
clone size: once; V gene: TRBV5-1; D gene: TRBD1; J gene: TRBJ1-5; CDR3 DNA: TGCGCCAGCAGCATAACAGGGGTTGGTAATCAGCCCCAGCATTTT; CDR3 protein: CASSITGVGNQPQHF
clone size: many; V gene: TRBV29-1; D gene: TRBD1; J gene: TRBJ1-2; CDR3 DNA: TGCAGCGTCTTCGGACAGGGCTTTAACTATGGCTACACCTTC; CDR3 protein: CSVFGQGFNYGYTF
clone size: many; V gene: TRBV28; D gene: -; J gene: TRBJ1-2; CDR3 DNA: TGTGCCAGCACCTTGGCCCGGGACCGGATGACCCCTAACTATGGCTACACCTTC; CDR3 protein: CASTLARDRMTPNYGYTF
clone size: many; V gene: TRBV10-3; D gene: -; J gene: TRBJ2-1; CDR3 DNA: TGTGCCATCAGTTCCACAGGGAGAGGGGAGCAGTTCTTC; CDR3 protein: CAISSTGRGEQFF
clone size: few; V gene: TRBV9; D gene: TRBD1; J gene: TRBJ1-1; CDR3 DNA: TGTGCCAGCAGCTCAAGGCGGGACAGTGAAGCTTTCTTT; CDR3 protein: CASSSRRDSEAFF
clone size: -; V gene: TRBV30; D gene: -; J gene: TRBJ1-4; CDR3 DNA: TGTGCCTGGAGTGCCCTTAAGGAAAAACTGTTTTTT; CDR3 protein: CAWSALKEKLFF
clone size: few; V gene: TRBV7-2; D gene: -; J gene: TRBJ1-1; CDR3 DNA: TGTGCCAGCAGCTCACGGGGGCAGCATAAACCTGAAGCTTTCTTT; CDR3 protein: CASSSRGQHKPEAFF
clone size: many; V gene: TRBV4-3; D gene: -; J gene: TRBJ2-4; CDR3 DNA: TGCGCCAGCAGCCAAGCACCGAGTGGCCAAGGCATTCAGTACTTC; CDR3 protein: CASSQAPSGQGIQYF
clone size: many; V gene: TRBV29-1; D gene: -; J gene: TRBJ1-4; CDR3 DNA: TGCAGCGTCAGGACATCGGCAAATGAAAAACTGTTTTTT; CDR3 protein: CSVRTSANEKLFF
clone size: many; V gene: TRBV20-1; D gene: -; J gene: TRBJ2-2; CDR3 DNA: TGCAGTGCTAAGGGGGATTCAGACACCGGGGAGCTGTTTTTT; CDR3 protein: CSAKGDSDTGELFF
clone size: -; V gene: TRBV2; D gene: -; J gene: TRBJ2-3; CDR3 DNA: TGTGCCAGCAGTGACCACAGGGGCACAGATACGCAGTATTTT; CDR3 protein: CASSDHRGTDTQYF